Each of the 8 T cell receptor beta chains below was sequenced from the same sample in a study of blood T cell repertoires in COVID-19. Sequenced by immunoSEQ multiplex PCR; TCRdb stores in-frame clones only, minus some. The sample contains 40,000 to 60,000 clones, approximately 86% of which appear only once. Source material: peripheral blood. These receptors were collected from a human donor in a cohort sampled during active COVID-19.

The chain links TRBV7-2 to TRBJ2-3; D is undetermined. There are 14 residues in the CDR3. CDR1 and CDR2 (germline): SGHTA, FQGNSA. Trimming removed 1 base at V and 2 bases at J, with 7 bases between. The CDR3 reads CASSLVANTDTQYF. The DNA for the CDR3 is TGTGCCAGCAGCTTAGTGGCCAACACAGATACGCAGTATTTT.

The rearrangement uses TRBV18 and TRBJ2-7; 9 bases agree with TRBD1. Germline lookup yields CDR1 KGHSH and CDR2 LQKENI. After removal of 5 bases from V and 6 bases from J, the junction contained 8 bases not matched to a gene. The length of the CDR3 is 14 residues. The DNA of the CDR3 is TGTGCCAGCTCAAAAGCCGGGACAGGGACCGAGCAGTACTTC. Amino acids: CASSKAGTGTEQYF.

The chain couples TRBV5-1 to TRBJ2-3, with D maybe TRBD2 (6 bases). The germline CDR1 and CDR2 sequences are SGHRS and YFSETQ. This CDR3 comprises 15 residues. V was trimmed by 1 base and J by 2 bases, leaving 11 bases between them. CDR3 nucleotides: TGCGCCAGCAGCTTGAGTAGCGGCCCCACAGATACGCAGTATTTT. Translating it yields CASSLSSGPTDTQYF. Filled out from reference TRBV5-1 and TRBJ2-3, the complete variable domain reads KAGVTQTPRYLIKTRGQQVTLSCSPISGHRSVSWYQQTPGQGLQFLFEYFSETQRNKGNFPGRFSGRQFSNSRSEMNVSTLELGDSALYLCASSLSSGPTDTQYFGPGTRLTVL.

The chain combines TRBV7-9 with TRBJ2-3; TRBD2 is a possible D gene (5 bases). The V gene's germline CDR1 is SEHNR and CDR2 FQNEAQ (reference sequence). The V gene lost 1 base and the J gene lost 2 bases, with 10 bases spanning the gap. The CDR3 spans 15 residues. For the CDR3, the DNA is TGTGCCAGCAGCTTAGTGGGTAGCGCCACAGATACGCAGTATTTT. This gives the protein CASSLVGSATDTQYF.

This clone was observed once. The rearrangement uses TRBV5-1 and TRBJ2-7; TRBD1 might be the D (5 bases). Germline values: CDR1 SGHRS, CDR2 YFSETQ. This CDR3 comprises 13 residues. The V and J ends lost 4 bases and 3 bases respectively, with 11 bases between them. CDR3 amino acids: CASSNTGFYEQYF. The CDR3 coding sequence is TGCGCCAGCAGCAATACAGGATTCTACGAGCAGTACTTC.

This clone occurred once. The rearrangement joins TRBV7-8 to TRBJ1-5, with a tentative D call TRBD1 (5 bases). Trimming took 4 bases from V and 5 from J, leaving 18 bases between them. In germline, CDR1 is SGHVS, CDR2 FQNEAQ. The CDR3 has 16 residues. CDR3 loop: CASSSKTAKSYQPQHF. CDR3 sequence (DNA): TGTGCCAGCAGCTCCAAGACAGCGAAAAGCTATCAGCCCCAGCATTTT.

This chain joins TRBV14 and TRBJ2-2; tentative D call: TRBD2 (6 bases). Germline V lookup: CDR1 SGHDN, CDR2 FVKESK. Trimming pared 3 bases from V and 3 bases from J, leaving 11 bases between. The CDR3 is 15 residues long. The DNA of the CDR3 is TGTGCCAGCAGCCAGGACGCGGGATACACCGGGGAGCTGTTTTTT. It specifies CASSQDAGYTGELFF.

The chain couples TRBV6-2 or TRBV6-3 to TRBJ2-7; 9 bases are a match to TRBD2. With V trimmed by 4 bases and J by 2 bases, 6 bases remained unmatched. Germline values: CDR1 MNHEY, CDR2 SVGEGT. The CDR3 covers 15 residues. CDR3 residues: CASSSGGGRAYEQYF. The CDR3 DNA is TGTGCCAGCAGTTCGGGGGGCGGGAGGGCCTACGAGCAGTACTTC.